This TCR beta chain emerged from a study of T cell repertoires in cytomegalovirus infection. The CDR3 contains 17 residues. V was pared by 5 bases and J by 3 bases, with 11 bases of the junction left unmatched. CDR1 is LNHDA and CDR2 is SQIVND in the germline V gene (reference sequence). Comment on this clonotype: The antigen remains unidentified.

A single record per CDR3 protein comes from TCRdb applying MiXCR to the reads. The sample yields some 600,000 distinct CDR3 sequences, about 24% seen once. Study-level findings and limits: Of the TCR beta families, the public ones yielded a cumulative frequency that identified carriers of CMV plus the relevant HLA. The study found HLA-C-restricted CMV-specific TCR beta clonotypes dominating the ex vivo response.

This receptor was obtained from a human donor in good health (CMV status not recorded). Some clones in this sample may be carry-over from other donors' samples. The genes are TRBV19 and TRBJ2-1; TRBD2 agrees at 9 bases. The sequenced sample consisted of CD8+ T cells from PBMCs. The CDR3 region has the DNA TGTGCCAGTAGTCCGATAGAGGCGGGGGGGAACTACAATGAGCAGTTCTTC. Amino acid sequence: CASSPIEAGGNYNEQFF.